This TCR beta chain was sequenced during a study of read filtering for tumor transcriptome and immune sequencing (dated by TCRdb to the early 2020s). Background on the whole study: The cohort had under 20 male and 14 female patients with a mean age of roughly 66 years, ranging from roughly 45 to 80. Under revised international staging, roughly eight patients fell into R-ISS I, more than 15 into R-ISS II and 7 into R-ISS III. After DNase treatment, whole-transcriptome libraries were prepared using the TruSeq RNA Access Library Prep Kit. TCR-region mapped reads per sample ranged from about 4 to 10.27 million with IR-seq versus only roughly 75 to 1273 with RNA-seq. TCR repertoires obtained by targeted immune repertoire sequencing and by bulk whole-transcriptome sequencing performed on the same bone marrow samples were compared. A main aim was a read-filtering strategy for immune repertoire data, specifically whether clonotypes supported by a single read should be removed. What the work shows at the level of the full study, not this receptor alone: Clonotypes were captured by IR-seq at much higher depth and more reliably than by RNA-seq, and smaller IR-seq throughput was sufficient for identification of most shared clonotypes. The sorted CD138-negative fraction was composed of a mixed bone marrow immune population rather than of purified T cells. The correlation between IR-seq and RNA-seq shared clonotype proportions was increased by removal of single-read clonotypes. Single-read clonotypes made up 80% to 85% of clonotypes but roughly 3.2% of total reads in IR-seq, and around 73% of clonotypes and 44.6% of reads in RNA-seq.

Every patient had bone marrow sampled at the time of active disease. Bone marrow mononuclear cells were isolated by Ficoll-Hypaque density gradient centrifugation. To remove myeloma plasma cells, the cells were labeled with CD138 magnetic microbeads on a MACS separator, and CD138-negative cells were then collected by negative selection. The purity of the isolated cells was checked by flow cytometry with CD138 antibodies on an Attune NxT. Total RNA was extracted with TRIzol reagent and quantified with a NanoDrop spectrophotometer. For each patient, the CD138-negative bone marrow sample underwent paired RNA-seq and IR-seq. Its CDR3 holds 15 amino acids, cysteine through phenylalanine. Here the CDR3 DNA is all that survives: 45 bases in frame from base 1. V lost 4 bases and J lost 7 bases; the stretch between them is 20 bases long. CDR1 and CDR2 are read off the germline V gene (reference sequence) as LNHDA and SQIVND.

This clonotype was seen repeatedly, ten times or more. This receptor's antigen is unknown. No much larger clone is present one base from it, and per-base qualities are unavailable. TCR libraries were built from about 370 ng RNA with the Immunoverse kit, using molecular barcoded adaptors covering alpha/delta and beta/gamma chains. The same RNA used for transcriptome sequencing was used for TCR library preparation. Sequencing of TCR libraries was carried out on an Illumina HiSeq 4000 with 2 x 150 cycles. In the authors' own workflow: Using MiXCR, which included quality filtering and error correction, TCR reads were aligned to human V, D, J and C references and then assembled into CDR3 clonotypes. Clonotype counts and gene usage diversity were analyzed with the tcR package in R. Raw mapping reads were checked after the RNA-seq reads had been mapped by STAR aligner version 2.5.3a onto the human GRCh37 genome. To test how sequencing depth affects detected clonotypes, IR-seq fastq files were randomly downsampled with Seqtk 1.3. The public reads were reanalyzed by TCRdb: fastp trimming at Q25, MiXCR alignment, in-frame beta chains only. When rows share a CDR3 protein, they turn into one entry using the most common DNA and genes. The V and J calls here are based on TCRdb, not the publication. The sample data list about 39,000 distinct CDR3 sequences, and around an eighth of these were observed just once. Around 6.5% of the sample is held by the ten biggest clonotypes.

This clonotype was obtained from a donor aged 40 or older with multiple myeloma. The receptor chain draws on TRBV19 and TRBJ2-7; perhaps TRBD2 is the D gene, with 6 bases matching. Sequencing was performed on a population of CD138-negative cells sorted from bone marrow. Sample cell subset or site, as interpreted from the label and publication: bone marrow mononuclear cells depleted of CD138+ plasma/myeloma cells by negative magnetic selection. CDR3 protein: CASSTTGTPLDEQYF. The DNA reads as follows: TGTGCCAGTAGTACGACCGGGACTCCGCTAGATGAGCAGTACTTC.